The 19 T cell receptor beta chains in this list originate from one sample, sequenced in a study of blood T cell repertoires in COVID-19. Sequencing used immunoSEQ multiplex PCR; TCRdb keeps in-frame clones, though not all of them. The data show approximately 150,000 clones, about four fifths seen once. The sample was peripheral blood. The receptors were gathered from a man between 65 and 79 years old who had recovered from COVID-19.

The chain links TRBV6-5 to TRBJ2-3, with D perhaps TRBD2 (5 bases). With 6 bases removed from V and 2 bases from J, the gap between germline ends came to 15 bases. Germline V gene data show CDR1 as MNHEY and CDR2 as SVGAGI. This CDR3 is 15 amino acids long. The CDR3 bases are TGTGCCAGCAGGGCCGCGGAGGCGCACACAGATACGCAGTATTTT. Protein product: CASRAAEAHTDTQYF.

The CDR3 DNA follows: TGCAGCGTGAAGGGACTAGCGGAGGAATACAATGAGCAGTTCTTC. This sequence encodes CSVKGLAEEYNEQFF. This chain connects TRBV29-1 to TRBJ2-1; 11 bases fit TRBD2. Trimming at V came to 6 bases and at J to 4 bases, leaving 8 bases not matched to a gene. Germline assignment: CDR1 SQVTM and CDR2 ANQGSEA. The CDR3 contains 15 residues.

The chain has TRBV4-3 and TRBJ2-3; TRBD2 aligns across 8 bases. The trim removed 0 bases at V and 6 bases at J, leaving 20 bases unmatched. There are 20 residues in the CDR3. Germline-derived CDR1 and CDR2 are LGHNA and YSLEER. The CDR3 nucleotides are TGCGCCAGCAGCCAAGAGGGAGTCGGGAGGGCCGAGGGGGGAAGGGATACGCAGTATTTT. This sequence encodes CASSQEGVGRAEGGRDTQYF.

Only a few counts were recorded for this clone. The V and J genes are TRBV5-1 and TRBJ2-7, with 7 bases fitting TRBD1. In germline, CDR1 is SGHRS, CDR2 YFSETQ. The CDR3 runs to 15 residues. After removal of 0 bases from V and 2 bases from J, the junction contained 5 bases not matched to a gene. The CDR3: CASSLGIGQAYEQYF. CDR3 DNA sequence: TGCGCCAGCAGCTTGGGAATAGGACAGGCCTACGAGCAGTACTTC.

This chain's CDR3 is CASSQYGTTPYNEQFF. As DNA, the CDR3 is TGTGCCAGCAGTCAGTACGGGACTACGCCCTACAATGAGCAGTTCTTC. This sequence joins TRBV25-1 and TRBJ2-1; the match to TRBD2 covers 7 bases. CDR1 and CDR2 from the germline V gene are MGHDK and SYGVNS. Trimming took 5 bases from V and 2 from J; bases not matched to a gene: 9. This CDR3 is 16 amino acids long.

The rearrangement joins TRBV5-4 to TRBJ2-5; 10 bases align to TRBD2. V lost 0 bases to trimming and J lost 4 bases; unmatched junction nucleotides: 6. The CDR3 sequence is 16 residues long. CDR1 and CDR2 (germline): SGHNT, YYREEE (reference sequence). CDR3 region: CASSLGLAGVSETQYF. CDR3 nucleotides: TGTGCCAGCAGCTTGGGGCTAGCGGGAGTGTCAGAGACCCAGTACTTC.

The chain is built from TRBV28 and TRBJ2-7, with 8 bases lining up with TRBD1. The junction had 10 bases not matched to a gene; V was cut back by 5 bases and J by 4 bases. There are 15 residues in the CDR3. Germline V CDR1 and CDR2: MDHEN, SYDVKM. The CDR3 reads CASSPLGQGGYEQYF. The CDR3 region has the DNA TGTGCCAGCAGTCCACTCGGACAGGGAGGTTACGAGCAGTACTTC.

Here the CDR3 DNA reads TGTGCCAGTAGTATAGGGGTGAAACAGGGGACCTACGAGCAGTACTTC. Its protein product is CASSIGVKQGTYEQYF. This chain uses TRBV19 with TRBJ2-7; 7 bases line up with TRBD1. The trim removed 1 base at V and 2 bases at J, leaving 8 bases unmatched. Germline V gene sequence: CDR1 LNHDA, CDR2 SQIVND (reference sequence). The CDR3 is 16 amino acids.

The chain couples TRBV6-2 or TRBV6-3 to TRBJ2-6; possible D gene TRBD2, 6 bases. This CDR3 is built from 15 residues. V lost 2 bases and J lost 1, with 6 bases in between. Germline CDR1 MNHEY, CDR2 SVGEGT. The CDR3 protein is CASSYRGSGANVLTF. The CDR3 nucleotides are TGTGCCAGCAGTTACCGGGGGTCTGGGGCCAACGTCCTGACTTTC.

The chain recombines TRBV27 with TRBJ1-5, with D possibly TRBD1 on 5 matching bases. Trimming stripped 6 bases from V and 0 bases from J, with 15 bases between. The CDR3 has 16 amino acids. Germline CDR1 MNHEY, CDR2 SMNVEV (reference sequence). CDR3 nucleotide sequence: TGTGCCAGCAGACTGGGGGGGGGAGATAGCAATCAGCCCCAGCATTTT. Translated: CASRLGGGDSNQPQHF.

In this sample, this clone turned up once. V gene TRBV11-2 combines with J gene TRBJ2-3; possible D gene TRBD2, 5 bases. The germline V and J ends were trimmed by 10 bases and 2 bases, with 16 bases remaining between them. The CDR3 totals 14 residues. Germline values: CDR1 SGHAT, CDR2 FQNNGV. This CDR3 is CAISYSAITDTQYF. DNA for the CDR3: TGTGCCATCTCGTATAGCGCAATCACAGATACGCAGTATTTT.

The chain couples TRBV7-6 to TRBJ2-1, with 11 bases aligning to TRBD2. Germline CDR1 and CDR2: SGHVS and FNYEAQ. With V trimmed by 1 base and J by 4 bases, 3 bases remained unmatched. The CDR3 contains 16 residues. The CDR3 protein is CASSLGTSGSYNEQFF. The CDR3 DNA reads as TGTGCCAGCAGCTTAGGTACTAGCGGGAGTTACAATGAGCAGTTCTTC.

The rearrangement uses TRBV6-2 or TRBV6-3 and TRBJ1-2, with D tentatively TRBD1 (6 bases). CDR1 and CDR2 (germline): MNHEY, SVGEGT. The CDR3 is 14 amino acids. V was clipped by 5 bases and J by 5 bases, with 15 bases between them. The DNA for the CDR3 is TGTGCCAGCAGTGTCCCACAGGGACAATATGGCTACACCTTC. It is translated as CASSVPQGQYGYTF.

The chain employs TRBV6-1 and TRBJ2-3; D gene uncertain. The CDR3 covers 15 residues. Per germline, CDR1 MNHNS and CDR2 SASEGT. Trimming pared 3 bases from V and 0 bases from J, leaving 10 bases between. The CDR3 DNA follows: TGTGCCAGCAGTGAGTCACATCTTAGCACAGATACGCAGTATTTT. This encodes CASSESHLSTDTQYF.

The chain combines TRBV5-4 with TRBJ2-7; 9 positions match TRBD1. CDR3 length: 14 amino acids. CDR1 and CDR2 from the germline V gene are SGHNT and YYREEE (reference sequence). Unmatched junction bases numbered 6, after V lost 2 bases and J lost 6 bases. The DNA for the CDR3 is TGTGCCAGCAGCTTTGACAGGGGGACGGGCGAGCAGTACTTC. Its translation is CASSFDRGTGEQYF.

The chain links TRBV3-1 (or the pseudogene TRBV3-2) to TRBJ2-1, with D uncertain. The CDR3 spans 14 residues. The V gene lost 1 base and the J gene lost 6 bases, with 10 bases spanning the gap. Germline V lookup: CDR1 LGHDT, CDR2 YNNKEL (reference sequence). The CDR3 loop is CASSQVETSNEQFF. The CDR3 DNA is TGTGCCAGCAGCCAAGTGGAGACGTCCAATGAGCAGTTCTTC.

V and J are TRBV2 and TRBJ2-3; no reliable D call. Germline V gene lookup returns CDR1 SNHLY and CDR2 FYNNEI. The CDR3 covers 13 residues. Trimming removed 6 bases from V and 4 bases from J, with 11 bases in between. For the CDR3, the DNA is TGTGCCAGCAGCTCCAGAACCGCAGATACGCAGTATTTT. Translation gives CASSSRTADTQYF.

The V call is TRBV15, the J call TRBJ2-3; TRBD1 agrees at 9 bases. In germline, CDR1 is LNHNV, CDR2 YYDKDF (reference sequence). The CDR3 is made up of 15 amino acids. The V gene end was trimmed by 8 bases and the J gene end by 0 bases; junction bases not matched to a gene: 6. The CDR3 is CATGRTGASTDTQYF. In nucleotides, the CDR3 is TGTGCCACCGGGAGGACAGGGGCTAGCACAGATACGCAGTATTTT.

V is TRBV27 and J is TRBJ2-7; 8 positions agree with TRBD2. V shed 1 base and J 4 bases; nucleotides not matched to a gene: 3. CDR3 length equals 14 residues. Germline V lookup: CDR1 MNHEY, CDR2 SMNVEV (reference sequence). CDR3 sequence reads: CASSLYGRGYEQYF. The CDR3 bases are TGTGCCAGCAGTTTATACGGGAGGGGATACGAGCAGTACTTC.